This T cell receptor (beta chain) originates from a study of CD8 T cells in ankylosing spondylitis. Findings of the study overall: Characteristic of ankylosing spondylitis blood, it appeared, was a TCR beta motif comprising 7 to 9 highly homologous variants.

This clonotype has a count of ten or more. No antigen is known for it. TCRdb re-derived calls from the 5' RACE reads in MiXCR, one entry per CDR3 protein. The data hold 250,000 or so distinct CDR3 sequences, with about 24% observed a single time. CDR3 size: 14 residues. With 8 bases removed from V and 4 bases from J, the gap between germline ends came to 18 bases. The germline V gene encodes CDR1 SQVTM and CDR2 ANQGSEA. This sequence originates from a male donor with ankylosing spondylitis or in good health (not recorded which). The chain is built from TRBV29-1 and TRBJ2-1; a possible D gene is TRBD1 (8 bases). Material for sequencing was blood, either unsorted or a sorted T cell fraction (not recorded which). CDR3 loop: CSSRGRGRYNEQFF. Written as DNA, the CDR3 is TGCAGCTCCAGGGGGCGGGGGAGGTACAATGAGCAGTTCTTC.